Below, 14 T cell receptor beta chains from the same sample are listed, as sequenced in a study of CD8+ T cells in alopecia areata. cDNA prepared by RNA extraction and subsequent reverse transcription served as the template for sequencing. Measured with immunoSEQ multiplex PCR; TCRdb has only the in-frame clones, and not every one. The sample shows about 180,000 clones, about 70% of them seen only once. The specimen was CD8+ T cells sorted from blood, collected at week 0. Receptors originate from a human donor with alopecia areata.

This clone was observed once. V and J are TRBV15 and TRBJ2-6; possibly TRBD1 for D (6 bases). This CDR3 region has 17 residues. The germline V gene encodes CDR1 LNHNV and CDR2 YYDKDF (reference sequence). Between the trimmed V and J ends, which lost 5 bases and 2 bases, there was a span of 16 bases. The CDR3 DNA follows: TGTGCCACCAGCGGGGAAGGGGGAGTGACTGGGGCCAACGTCCTGACTTTC. It translates to CATSGEGGVTGANVLTF.

The gene calls are TRBV11-2 and TRBJ1-2; tentative D call: TRBD1 (5 bases). The CDR3 spans 15 residues. Germline CDR1 SGHAT, CDR2 FQNNGV. The V end lost 5 bases, the J end lost 3 bases, and 16 bases lay between the germline ends. This CDR3 reads CASSPDSEFHYGYTF. The CDR3 DNA reads TGTGCCAGCAGCCCCGACAGCGAATTCCACTATGGCTACACCTTC.

This clone appeared a few times. This chain joins TRBV4-1 and TRBJ1-2; the D is unclear. The CDR3 covers 13 residues. Trimming removed 1 base from V and 6 bases from J, with 9 bases in between. Germline lookup yields CDR1 MGHRA and CDR2 YSYEKL. The CDR3 region has the DNA TGCGCCAGCAGCCAAGTCAACATGGATGGCTACACCTTC. This encodes CASSQVNMDGYTF.

The chain recombines TRBV27 with TRBJ2-7; TRBD1 agrees at 9 bases. The CDR3 totals 15 residues. J gave up 2 bases and V 4 bases, and 6 bases lay outside the gene matches. From germline, CDR1 is MNHEY and CDR2 SMNVEV (reference sequence). The CDR3 spells CASSYRGQGAYEQYF. CDR3 DNA sequence: TGTGCCAGCAGTTACAGGGGGCAAGGGGCCTACGAGCAGTACTTC.

The rearrangement links TRBV7-9 to TRBJ1-5, with 7 bases identical to TRBD1. This CDR3 comprises 14 residues. With 5 bases clipped from V and 1 base from J, the junction kept 2 bases outside the gene matches. The germline CDR1 and CDR2 sequences are SEHNR and FQNEAQ (reference sequence). CDR3 protein: CASSATGSNQPQHF. DNA for the CDR3: TGTGCCAGCAGCGCGACAGGGAGCAATCAGCCCCAGCATTTT.

CDR3 DNA sequence: TGTGCCAGCGCGGACAGGGACCACGAGCAGTACTTC. Protein sequence: CASADRDHEQYF. This chain links TRBV27 with TRBJ2-7; 8 bases match TRBD1. The CDR3 loop spans 12 amino acids. Germline V gene sequence: CDR1 MNHEY, CDR2 SMNVEV (reference sequence). V gave up 8 bases and J gave up 5 bases; unmatched junction bases: 5.

This clone was observed a few times. The chain employs TRBV29-1 and TRBJ2-2; D might be TRBD1 (7 bases). This CDR3 has 15 residues. Germline V CDR1 and CDR2: SQVTM, ANQGSEA. The germline V and J ends were trimmed by 1 base and 4 bases, with 13 bases remaining between them. The CDR3 sequence is CSVEGRGAVTGELFF. DNA of the CDR3: TGCAGCGTTGAAGGCAGGGGGGCGGTCACCGGGGAGCTGTTTTTT.

V is TRBV29-1 and J is TRBJ2-7; D gene uncertain. Germline V lookup: CDR1 SQVTM, CDR2 ANQGSEA. Trimming left V 1 base short and J 2 bases short, with 6 bases between. This CDR3 has 12 residues. CDR3: CSVEGLAYEQYF. CDR3 coding DNA: TGCAGCGTTGAAGGGCTGGCCTACGAGCAGTACTTC.

The chain combines TRBV6-5 with TRBJ1-2; the D gene is possibly TRBD1 (5 bases). Trimming left V 10 bases short and J 0 bases short, with 12 bases between. This CDR3 contains 13 residues. Germline V gene sequence: CDR1 MNHEY, CDR2 SVGAGI. CDR3 nucleotides: TGTGCCACCCTAGGGGTGGCTAACTATGGCTACACCTTC. Amino acid sequence: CATLGVANYGYTF.

About this clone: Sequence at one end of the junction differs from germline and may be a read error. The chain recombines TRBV2 with TRBJ2-4; D uncertain. This CDR3 spans 10 amino acids. Germline CDR1 SNHLY, CDR2 FYNNEI. CDR3 region: CASSEADILF. As DNA, the CDR3 is TGTGCCAGCAGTGAAGCTGACATTCTCTTC.

J is TRBJ1-2 and V is TRBV5-1; TRBD1 is a possible D gene (5 bases). The CDR3 totals 12 residues. In germline, CDR1 is SGHRS, CDR2 YFSETQ. The V end lost 7 bases, the J end lost 6 bases, and 13 bases lay between the germline ends. In DNA form, the CDR3 reads TGCGCCAGCTGGGGGACCAGGGATGGCTACACCTTC. Encoded protein: CASWGTRDGYTF.

A few counts support this clone. The V call is TRBV7-2, the J call TRBJ2-7; 9 bases fit TRBD1. CDR3 size: 15 residues. Germline V gene data show CDR1 as SGHTA and CDR2 as FQGNSA. V gave up 5 bases and J gave up 6 bases; unmatched junction bases: 11. The chain's CDR3 is CASSHTGTGLGEQYF. The CDR3 nucleotides are TGTGCCAGCAGCCATACCGGGACAGGGCTCGGCGAGCAGTACTTC.

This chain connects TRBV29-1 to TRBJ2-6; a possible D gene is TRBD1 (5 bases). Germline-derived CDR1 and CDR2 are SQVTM and ANQGSEA. The ends were cut back, 6 bases at V and 4 bases at J, with 19 bases in the middle. This CDR3 contains 16 residues. CDR3 bases: TGCAGCGTCCGTCACCCCAGGGATTCAGGGGCCAACGTCCTGACTTTC. The encoded protein is CSVRHPRDSGANVLTF.

The chain joins TRBV12-5 to TRBJ2-7, with D possibly being TRBD2 (5 bases). The CDR3 contains 14 residues. V shed 3 bases and J shed 3 bases, with 12 bases lying between them. Germline values: CDR1 LGHNT, CDR2 FRNRAP. The CDR3 bases are TGTGCTAGTGGTTTCTGGAGTGAGGGCTACGAGCAGTACTTC. Its translation is CASGFWSEGYEQYF.